This T cell receptor beta chain was identified during a study of cytomegalovirus exposure and HLA in healthy donors. On this clone itself: The antigen is not known.

After removal of 7 bases from V and 9 bases from J, the junction contained 9 bases not matched to a gene. Germline loops: CDR1 SNHLY, CDR2 FYNNEI. This CDR3 spans 13 amino acids. Findings of the study overall: In vitro work confirmed that three CMV-associated chains recognize CMV antigens. The study put about 180 TCR beta chains on its list as cytomegalovirus-associated. Based on reports, TCR beta sequences accurately predicted HLA-A and HLA-B alleles for most subjects.

The PCR had 60 Vbeta and 13 Jbeta primers. Here immunoSEQ multiplex PCR was the method, and the copy in TCRdb shows in-frame clones only, minus some. The repertoire holds about 110,000 clones, with around three quarters as singletons. The rearrangement joins TRBV2 to TRBJ2-1; 7 positions agree with TRBD2. The material sequenced was PBMCs. The source is a woman under 30 in good health and CMV-seropositive. CDR3 loop: CASTAGTEGEQFF. The CDR3 nucleotides are TGTGCCAGCACAGCGGGGACCGAAGGTGAGCAGTTCTTC.